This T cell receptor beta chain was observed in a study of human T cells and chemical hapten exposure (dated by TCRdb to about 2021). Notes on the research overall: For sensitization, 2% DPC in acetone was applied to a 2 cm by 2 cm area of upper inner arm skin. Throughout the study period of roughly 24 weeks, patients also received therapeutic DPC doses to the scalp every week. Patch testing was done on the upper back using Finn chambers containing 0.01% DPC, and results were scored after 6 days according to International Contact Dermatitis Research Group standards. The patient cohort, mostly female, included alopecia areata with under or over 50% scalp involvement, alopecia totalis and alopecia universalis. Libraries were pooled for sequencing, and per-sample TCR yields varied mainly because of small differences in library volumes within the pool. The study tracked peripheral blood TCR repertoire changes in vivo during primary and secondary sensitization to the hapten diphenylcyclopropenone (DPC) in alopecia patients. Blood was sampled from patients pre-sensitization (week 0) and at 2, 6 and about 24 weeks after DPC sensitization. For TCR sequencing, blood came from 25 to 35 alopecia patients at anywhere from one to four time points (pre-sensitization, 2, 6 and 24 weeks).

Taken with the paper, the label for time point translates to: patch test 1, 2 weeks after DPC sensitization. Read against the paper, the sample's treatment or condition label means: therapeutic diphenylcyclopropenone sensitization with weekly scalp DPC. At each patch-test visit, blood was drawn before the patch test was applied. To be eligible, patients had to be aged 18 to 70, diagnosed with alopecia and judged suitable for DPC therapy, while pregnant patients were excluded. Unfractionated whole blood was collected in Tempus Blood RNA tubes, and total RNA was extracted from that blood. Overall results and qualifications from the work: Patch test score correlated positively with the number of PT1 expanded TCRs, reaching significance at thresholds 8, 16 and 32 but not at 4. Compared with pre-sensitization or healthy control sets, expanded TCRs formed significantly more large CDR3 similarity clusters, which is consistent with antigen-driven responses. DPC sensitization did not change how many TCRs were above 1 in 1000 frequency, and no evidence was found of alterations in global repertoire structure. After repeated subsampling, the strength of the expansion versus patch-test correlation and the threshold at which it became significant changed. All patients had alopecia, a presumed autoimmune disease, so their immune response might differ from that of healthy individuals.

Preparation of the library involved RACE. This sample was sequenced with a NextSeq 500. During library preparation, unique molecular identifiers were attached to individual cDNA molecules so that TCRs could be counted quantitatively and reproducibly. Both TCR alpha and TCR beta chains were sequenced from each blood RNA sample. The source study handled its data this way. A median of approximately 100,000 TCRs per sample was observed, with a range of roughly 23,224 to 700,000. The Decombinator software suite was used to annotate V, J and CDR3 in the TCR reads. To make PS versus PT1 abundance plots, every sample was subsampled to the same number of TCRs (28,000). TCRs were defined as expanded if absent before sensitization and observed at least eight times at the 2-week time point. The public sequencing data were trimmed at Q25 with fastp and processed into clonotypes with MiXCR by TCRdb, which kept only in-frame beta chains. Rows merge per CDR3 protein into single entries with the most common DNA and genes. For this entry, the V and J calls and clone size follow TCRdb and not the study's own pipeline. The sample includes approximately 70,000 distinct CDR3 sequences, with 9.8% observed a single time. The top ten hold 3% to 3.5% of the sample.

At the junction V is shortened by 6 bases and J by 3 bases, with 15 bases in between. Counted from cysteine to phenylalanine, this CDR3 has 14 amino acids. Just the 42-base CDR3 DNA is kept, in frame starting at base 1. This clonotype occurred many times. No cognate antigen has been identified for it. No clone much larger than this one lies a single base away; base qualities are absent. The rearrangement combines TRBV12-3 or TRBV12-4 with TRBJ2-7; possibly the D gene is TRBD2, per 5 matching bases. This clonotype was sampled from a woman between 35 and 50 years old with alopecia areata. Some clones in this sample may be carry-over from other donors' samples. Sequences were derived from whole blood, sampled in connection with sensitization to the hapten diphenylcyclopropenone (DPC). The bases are TGTGCCAGCAGCCGAACCGGGAAGCACTACGAGCAGTACTTC. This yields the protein CASSRTGKHYEQYF.